The clone carrying this TCR beta chain turned up a few times. The PCR used 60 Vbeta and 13 Jbeta primers. Profiling relied on immunoSEQ multiplex PCR, and the TCRdb table lists in-frame clones only, not all of them. The sample lists 60,000 to 75,000 clones, about 70% seen once, with about 20% in the top ten. The sample originates from a study of cytomegalovirus exposure and HLA in healthy donors. The CDR3 spans 14 residues. The ends were cut back, 4 bases at V and 3 bases at J, with 10 bases in the middle. CDR1 is LGHNA, CDR2 YNFKEQ, per germline. This TCR was recovered from a woman aged 25 to 39 in good health and CMV-seropositive. The chain is built from TRBV4-2 and TRBJ2-1, with a possible D match to TRBD2 (6 bases). Source material: PBMCs. The CDR3 spells CASSPRLVYNEQFF. In DNA form, the CDR3 reads TGTGCCAGCAGCCCAAGACTAGTCTACAATGAGCAGTTCTTC.